The 2 T cell receptor beta chains in this list originate from one sample, sequenced in a study of shared clonotypes between healthy human individuals. Profiled with immunoSEQ multiplex PCR; TCRdb holds only in-frame clones, not every one. The sample holds approximately 500,000 clones; about 78% are singletons and the top ten take around 12%. Sequencing was done on a sample of PBMCs. The receptor set was obtained from a woman aged 40 to 50 in good health. Some clones in this sample may be carry-over from other donors' samples.

The rearrangement joins TRBV11-2 to TRBJ2-7; 10 bases are shared with TRBD2. Germline CDR1 SGHAT, CDR2 FQNNGV. The CDR3 is 14 amino acids. J was trimmed by 4 bases and V by 5 bases; bases with no gene match: 5. DNA for the CDR3: TGTGCCAGCAGCACTAGCGGGACGTCTTACGAGCAGTACTTC. Amino acids: CASSTSGTSYEQYF. Combining the CDR3 with reference TRBV11-2 and TRBJ2-7 gives the whole variable domain EAGVAQSPRYKIIEKRQSVAFWCNPISGHATLYWYQQILGQGPKLLIQFQNNGVVDDSQLPKDRFSAERLKGVDSTLKIQPAKLEDSAVYLCASSTSGTSYEQYFGPGTRLTVT.

The chain has TRBV5-6 and TRBJ1-2; TRBD1 agrees at 7 bases. CDR1 and CDR2 (germline): SGHDT, YYEEEE. Losses at the gene ends were 4 bases for V and 3 bases for J; bases not matched to a gene: 0. CDR3 length equals 12 residues. In nucleotides, the CDR3 is TGTGCCAGCAGCGACAGGGACTATGGCTACACCTTC. This encodes CASSDRDYGYTF. The full variable domain, with the rest looked up from reference TRBV5-6 and TRBJ1-2, is DAGVTQSPTHLIKTRGQQVTLRCSPKSGHDTVSWYQQALGQGPQFIFQYYEEEERQRGNFPDRFSGHQFPNYSSELNVNALLLGDSALYLCASSDRDYGYTFGSGTRLTVV.